A selection of T cell receptor beta chains follows, all from one sample in a study of response to subunit inactivated influenza vaccine. TCRdb reprocessed the RT-PCR reads with MiXCR, giving one entry per CDR3 protein. The repertoire holds 500,000 to 600,000 distinct CDR3 sequences, with approximately 10% as singletons. These data are also associated with another study on T cells expressing NK-cell markers.

Source: PBMCs from blood, taken on the day of vaccination. These TCRs come from a man aged 50 to 59 who received an inactivated influenza vaccine. CDR3s include the opening cysteine and the closing phenylalanine or tryptophan. A D gene is named only where the DNA matches it firmly. The listing skips clone size in some rows; elsewhere it reads once, few, many or a size class.

abundance | j_gene | v_gene | d_gene | CDR3nt | CDR3aa
few | TRBJ2-7 | TRBV4-2 | TRBD1 | TGTGCCAGCAGCCATGACAGGGTGGACTACGAGCAGTACTTC | CASSHDRVDYEQYF
NA | TRBJ2-3 | TRBV5-1 | NA | TGCGCCAGCAGCGTCGGCGGGAACACAGATTCGCAGTATTTT | CASSVGGNTDSQYF
NA | TRBJ2-1 | TRBV5-6 | NA | TGTGCCAGCAGCTCTGCGACTGTCCAGTCCTACAATGAGCAGTTCTTC | CASSSATVQSYNEQFF
few | TRBJ2-7 | TRBV5-1 | NA | TGCGCCAGCAGCGTGACTCGACAAGAATTCTCCTACGAGCAGTACTTC | CASSVTRQEFSYEQYF
few | TRBJ2-1 | TRBV4-3 | NA | TGCGCCAGCAGCCAGGACTCCGGGACCCTGAATCGCAATGAGCAGTTCTTC | CASSQDSGTLNRNEQFF
few | TRBJ2-5 | TRBV7-2 | NA | TGTGCCAGCAGCCCGAGAGTTTGGGAGACCCAGTACTTC | CASSPRVWETQYF
few | TRBJ2-7 | TRBV29-1 | NA | TGCAGCGTTGAAGGCCCAAACACCTACGAGCAGTACTTC | CSVEGPNTYEQYF
NA | TRBJ2-7 | TRBV6-6 | NA | TGTGCCAGCAGTGCCCTGGGGACAAAAGAGCAGTACTTC | CASSALGTKEQYF
many | TRBJ1-2 | TRBV4-3 | NA | TGCGCCAGCAGCCAAGATCACAGGTCTAATGGCTACACCTTC | CASSQDHRSNGYTF
few | TRBJ2-5 | TRBV6-2/TRBV6-3 | NA | TGTGCCAGCAGAGGGGTGGAGACCCAGTACTTC | CASRGVETQYF
NA | TRBJ2-7 | TRBV7-9 | TRBD2 | TGTGCCAGCAGCTTAGCCGCTAGCGGGTTATACTTC | CASSLAASGLYF
NA | TRBJ2-1 | TRBV5-1 | TRBD2 | TGCGCCAGCAGCTCACTAGCGGGAGAGTACAATGAGCAGTTCTTC | CASSSLAGEYNEQFF
many | TRBJ2-1 | TRBV5-1 | TRBD1 | TGCGCCAGCAGCGGGACAGGGGACAATGAGCAGTTCTTC | CASSGTGDNEQFF
few | TRBJ2-4 | TRBV20-1 | TRBD1 | TGCAGTGCTGGGGACAGCGCATCTCTGTACTTC | CSAGDSASLYF
medium-sized | TRBJ2-1 | TRBV12-3/TRBV12-4 | NA | TGTGCCAGCGGGCCCGTCGCTGGGGAGCAGTTCTTC | CASGPVAGEQFF
NA | TRBJ2-2 | TRBV10-3 | NA | TGTGCCATCAGGACCGACAGGTCCGGGGAGCTGTTTTTT | CAIRTDRSGELFF
many | TRBJ2-7 | TRBV20-1 | NA | TGCAGTGCTATGGGAGATAGGGGGGTTTACGAGCAGTACTTC | CSAMGDRGVYEQYF
few | TRBJ2-7 | TRBV6-2/TRBV6-3 | NA | TGTGCCAGCACAAGCCCGGGGCGCGGGGCCTACGAGCAGTACTTC | CASTSPGRGAYEQYF
many | TRBJ2-1 | TRBV5-1 | NA | TGCGCCAGCAGCTTGGTCTACCAAAGGGGGAATGAGCAGTTCTTC | CASSLVYQRGNEQFF
few | TRBJ2-2 | TRBV5-1 | NA | TGCGCCAGCAGCTTGGAGGCAGGGAACACCGGGGAGCTGTTTTTT | CASSLEAGNTGELFF
many | TRBJ2-1 | TRBV7-9 | NA | TGTGCCAGCAGCGATACTCACGTTCAGTTCTTC | CASSDTHVQFF
few | TRBJ1-5 | TRBV6-5 | NA | TGTGCCAGCAGTTATGCCCCCCCGGGAAGCAATCAGCCCCAGCATTTT | CASSYAPPGSNQPQHF
NA | TRBJ2-2 | TRBV4-1 | NA | TGCGCCAGCAGCCAAGCTCTCACCCAGGGGCAACAGGGAACCGGGGAGCTGTTTTTT | CASSQALTQGQQGTGELFF
NA | TRBJ2-1 | TRBV4-3 | NA | TGCGCCAGCAGCCAAGACCCCAGGGATGAGCAGTTCTTC | CASSQDPRDEQFF
NA | TRBJ1-2 | TRBV5-6 | NA | TGTGCCAGCAGCTTGAAAGGGGCGAATGGCTACACCTTC | CASSLKGANGYTF
NA | TRBJ2-3 | TRBV5-1 | NA | TGCGCCAGCAGCTCAGGGAAAGCGTCAGATACGCAGTATTTT | CASSSGKASDTQYF
few | TRBJ2-2 | TRBV18 | TRBD2 | TGTGCCAGCTCACCTCCTAGGGATGGACTAGTCGCGAACACCGGGGAGCTGTTTTTT | CASSPPRDGLVANTGELFF
NA | TRBJ1-1 | TRBV7-9 | NA | TGTGCCAGCAGCTCCGGGTATCAGGGGAAGAACACTGAAGCTTTCTTT | CASSSGYQGKNTEAFF
NA | TRBJ2-1 | TRBV12-3/TRBV12-4 | NA | TGTGCCAGCAGACCCCAGGGAGTCACTGAGCAGTTCTTC | CASRPQGVTEQFF
few | TRBJ2-3 | TRBV6-1 | NA | TGTGCCAGCACCCTCGATTCGGAGGGGAACACAGATACGCAGTATTTT | CASTLDSEGNTDTQYF
NA | TRBJ2-3 | TRBV20-1 | TRBD2 | TGCAGTGCTACCCCGCCGTGGACTAGTTTTGAAGATACGCAGTATTTT | CSATPPWTSFEDTQYF
few | TRBJ2-1 | TRBV28 | TRBD1 | TGTGCCAGCAGGCGACTCACAATATCGGGGACAGGGAATGAGCAGTTCTTC | CASRRLTISGTGNEQFF
few | TRBJ2-7 | TRBV3-1 | TRBD2 | TGTGCCAGCAGCCAAGCCCGATTGACGGGACTAGCGGGGGGATCGACTTACGAGCAGTACTTC | CASSQARLTGLAGGSTYEQYF
few | TRBJ2-7 | TRBV28 | TRBD2 | TGTGCCAGCAGTTCCGGGAGGGTTGGGCAGTACTTC | CASSSGRVGQYF
NA | TRBJ2-3 | TRBV12-3/TRBV12-4 | NA | TGTGCCAGCAGGTTAGGCTCCTCTAGCACAGATACGCAGTATTTT | CASRLGSSSTDTQYF
NA | TRBJ2-3 | TRBV4-2 | NA | TGTGCCAGCAGCCAAGATGATACCAGCACAGATACGCAGTATTTT | CASSQDDTSTDTQYF
NA | TRBJ2-1 | TRBV11-2 | NA | TGTGCCAGCAGCTTAGGGTCTATGAATGAGCAGTTCTTC | CASSLGSMNEQFF
few | TRBJ2-2 | TRBV7-2 | TRBD1 | TGTGCCAGCAGCATCGACAGGGCGGACACCGGGGAGCTGTTTTTT | CASSIDRADTGELFF
few | TRBJ2-5 | TRBV28 | NA | TGTGCCAGCAGTTCCAGGACAACTTCTCAAGAGACCCAGTACTTC | CASSSRTTSQETQYF
few | TRBJ2-7 | TRBV15 | TRBD2 | TGTGCCACCAGCAGGGGAGGGACTAGCGGGCAGTACGAGCAGTACTTC | CATSRGGTSGQYEQYF
few | TRBJ2-3 | TRBV10-3 | NA | TGTGCCATCAGTAGCCCCATGCAGGGTACTACAGATACGCAGTATTTT | CAISSPMQGTTDTQYF
few | TRBJ2-5 | TRBV6-5 | NA | TGTGCCAGCAGTTATTCCGTGTTAGGAGAGACCCAGTACTTC | CASSYSVLGETQYF
many | TRBJ2-4 | TRBV4-3 | TRBD2 | TGCGCCAGCAGCCAAGATCCCGGTAGCGGGAGTATTCGAAACATTCAGTACTTC | CASSQDPGSGSIRNIQYF
many | TRBJ2-5 | TRBV5-1 | NA | TGTGCCAGCAGCTTAGGGGTAGCTGGGGAGACCCAGTACTTC | CASSLGVAGETQYF
few | TRBJ2-3 | TRBV18 | NA | TGTGCCAGCTCACCACCGTCGATAGATACGCAGTATTTT | CASSPPSIDTQYF
NA | TRBJ2-1 | TRBV6-2/TRBV6-3 | NA | TGTGCCAGCAGTTACTCTATCCGGAGGCGGGCCTACAATGAGCAGTTCTTC | CASSYSIRRRAYNEQFF
few | TRBJ2-7 | TRBV7-9 | NA | TGTGCCAGCAGCTGGCCAGGGCAGGGCTCCTACGAGCAGTACTTC | CASSWPGQGSYEQYF
few | TRBJ2-7 | TRBV14 | NA | TGTGCCAGCAGCCGGGACCTTCAGGAGCAGTACTTC | CASSRDLQEQYF
NA | TRBJ2-6 | TRBV12-3/TRBV12-4 | NA | TGTGCCAGCATCGAGACAGACAAAGCTGGGGCCAACGTCCTGACTTTC | CASIETDKAGANVLTF
NA | TRBJ2-7 | TRBV20-1 | TRBD1 | TGCAGTGCTAGGGGACAGGGGGGGTCCTACGAGCAGTACTTC | CSARGQGGSYEQYF
once | TRBJ2-5 | TRBV5-6 | TRBD2 | TGTGCCAGCAGCTCAGGCGGGGGGATGGCAGAGACCCAGTACTTC | CASSSGGGMAETQYF
NA | TRBJ2-1 | TRBV7-9 | NA | TGTGCCAGCACCCGAACAGGTCATTCCTACAATGAGCAGTTCTTC | CASTRTGHSYNEQFF
few | TRBJ2-7 | TRBV4-1 | NA | TGCGCCAGCAGCCAAGTTTTAAGGGGCGGCTCTACCGAGCAGTACTTC | CASSQVLRGGSTEQYF
few | TRBJ1-1 | TRBV30 | NA | TGTGCCTGGAGTGTGGCGGGAGGAACTGAAGCTTTCTTT | CAWSVAGGTEAFF
NA | TRBJ1-2 | TRBV20-1 | TRBD1 | TGCAGTACCCAGTCGGGACAGTCTGTCTATGGCTACACCTTC | CSTQSGQSVYGYTF